The subject of this entry is one T cell receptor beta chain. CDR1 is SEHNR, CDR2 FQNEAQ, per germline (reference sequence). The CDR3 extends over 15 amino acids. The trim removed 5 bases at V and 7 bases at J, leaving 6 bases unmatched. The data originate from a study of preoperative IRX-2 immunotherapy in early breast cancer. Indicated treatment: preoperative locoregional IRX-2 cytokine immunotherapy. Patients received preoperative, locoregional IRX-2 cytokine immunotherapy in a phase Ib study. Sequencing used immunoSEQ multiplex PCR; TCRdb keeps in-frame clones, though not all of them. The profile shows under 25,000 clones, roughly 95% of them singletons.

The origin of this receptor is a human donor with breast cancer. The specimen comprised tumor tissue, sampled after IRX-2 immunotherapy. V usage is TRBV7-9 and J usage is TRBJ2-1, with 12 bases aligning to TRBD2. The CDR3 DNA reads TGTGCCAGCAGCCCTAGCGGGAGGGGTGGGAATGAGCAGTTCTTC. Translating it yields CASSPSGRGGNEQFF.